What follows are 3 T cell receptor beta chains derived from one specimen sequenced in a study of T cells in Graves' hyperthyroidism and ophthalmopathy (dated by TCRdb to the late 2010s). The library came from multiplex PCR. This sample was sequenced with an Illumina HiSeq 2000. TCR beta CDR3 regions were amplified from RNA transcripts. A first-round RT-PCR of the TCR CDR3 used the HTBI primer set with the Qiagen OneStep RT-PCR kit. The public reads were reprocessed in TCRdb via fastp at Q25 and MiXCR, keeping in-frame beta chains. Each record represents a unique CDR3 protein, reported with the most common genes and DNA among its rows. For this sample there are under 300,000 distinct CDR3 sequences; 22% appear just once. The ten biggest clones cover around 64% of the sample. The sample comprised blood. The receptors derive from a man aged 25 to 40 with Graves' ophthalmopathy.

The chain is built from TRBV13 and TRBJ1-2; 9 bases fit TRBD1. Per germline, CDR1 PRHDT and CDR2 FYEKMQ (reference sequence). The CDR3 is 16 residues long. The junction had 10 bases not matched to a gene; V was cut back by 3 bases and J by 5 bases. The CDR3 protein is CASSFSSGTGQYGYTF. CDR3 nucleotide sequence: TGTGCCAGCAGCTTTTCATCCGGGACAGGGCAATATGGCTACACCTTC.

This clonotype was seen a handful of times. The V gene is TRBV30, the J gene TRBJ1-2, with D unclear. Per the germline V gene, CDR1 is GTSNPN and CDR2 is SVGIG (reference sequence). Trimming took off 8 bases at V and 8 bases at J, with 12 bases between the two ends. This CDR3 contains 10 residues. The CDR3 here is CALKAGGYTF. CDR3 bases: TGTGCCCTAAAGGCTGGCGGCTACACCTTC.

This clonotype was seen many times. The chain has TRBV5-1 and TRBJ1-3, with 8 positions matching TRBD1. CDR1 SGHRS and CDR2 YFSETQ come from the germline V gene. Trimming took 3 bases from V and 8 from J; bases not matched to a gene: 7. This CDR3 is built from 14 residues. The CDR3 spells CASSSRGREDTIYF. The CDR3, as DNA: TGCGCCAGCAGCTCCAGGGGGCGCGAGGACACCATATATTTT.